This TCR beta chain was recorded in a study of CD8 T cells in ankylosing spondylitis (dated by TCRdb to 2015 to 2018). As for the study more broadly: T cell receptor beta repertoires were profiled in healthy donors and ankylosing spondylitis patients so that disease-linked TCR variants could be found. The full study cohort comprised roughly 24 ankylosing spondylitis patients and 110 or so healthy donors. Samples of peripheral blood were taken, and for ankylosing spondylitis patients, synovial fluid was collected as well. What the research found in general, with its limitations: In peripheral blood, the disease-linked clones were found at relatively low frequencies and had a CD8+ phenotype. Some motif variants had previously been reported in the synovial fluid and blood of reactive arthritis patients, which suggests shared mechanisms of disease initiation. According to the report, matched synovial fluid samples from ankylosing spondylitis patients were significantly enriched for the disease-linked clones. A TCR beta motif of several highly homologous amino acid variants appeared characteristic of blood from ankylosing spondylitis patients.

For this clonotype: The antigen it recognizes is unknown. It has no much larger one-base neighbor in the sample; base qualities were not kept.

Sequencing was carried out with an Illumina HiSeq 2500. Quantitative 5'-RACE with molecular barcodes was used to prepare TCR beta libraries. The authors' pipeline ran thus. Disease-linked TCR variants were identified with a new computational method built on a probabilistic model of VDJ rearrangement. The public sequencing data were trimmed at Q25 with fastp and processed into clonotypes with MiXCR by TCRdb, which kept only in-frame beta chains. Entries are consolidated by CDR3 protein sequence, retaining the most common genes and DNA. TCRdb, not the authors, supplied the V and J calls. The sample table contains roughly 700,000 distinct CDR3 sequences; only one count was recorded for around 20% of them. The ten largest clones capture approximately 18% of the sample. The germline V gene (reference sequence) yields SEHNR for CDR1 and FQNEAQ for CDR2. The CDR3 goes from the cysteine to the phenylalanine over 12 residues. Only the CDR3 part of the read is kept: 36 bases, read in frame from the first base. Between the V and J ends, shortened by 6 bases and 6 bases respectively, the junction contains 10 bases.

This TCR was recovered from a male donor with ankylosing spondylitis. The specimen sequenced was blood, either unsorted or a sorted T cell fraction (not recorded which). The V and J segments used are TRBV7-9 and TRBJ2-3; a weak D assignment points to TRBD2 (6 bases agree). The nucleotides are TGTGCCAGCAGGGCTAGCGCCGATACGCAGTATTTT. Translated, this is CASRASADTQYF.